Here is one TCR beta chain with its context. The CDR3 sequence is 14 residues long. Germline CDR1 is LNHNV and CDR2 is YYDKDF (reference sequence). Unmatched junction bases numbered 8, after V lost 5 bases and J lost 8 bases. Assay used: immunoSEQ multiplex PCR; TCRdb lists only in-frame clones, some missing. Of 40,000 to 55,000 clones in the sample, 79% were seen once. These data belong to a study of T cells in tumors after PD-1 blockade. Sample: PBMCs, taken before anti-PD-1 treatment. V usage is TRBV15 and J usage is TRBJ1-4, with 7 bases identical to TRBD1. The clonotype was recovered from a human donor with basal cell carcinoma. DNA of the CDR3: TGTGCCACCAGCTCTACAGGGGTGGGGGAAAAACTGTTTTTT. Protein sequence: CATSSTGVGEKLFF.